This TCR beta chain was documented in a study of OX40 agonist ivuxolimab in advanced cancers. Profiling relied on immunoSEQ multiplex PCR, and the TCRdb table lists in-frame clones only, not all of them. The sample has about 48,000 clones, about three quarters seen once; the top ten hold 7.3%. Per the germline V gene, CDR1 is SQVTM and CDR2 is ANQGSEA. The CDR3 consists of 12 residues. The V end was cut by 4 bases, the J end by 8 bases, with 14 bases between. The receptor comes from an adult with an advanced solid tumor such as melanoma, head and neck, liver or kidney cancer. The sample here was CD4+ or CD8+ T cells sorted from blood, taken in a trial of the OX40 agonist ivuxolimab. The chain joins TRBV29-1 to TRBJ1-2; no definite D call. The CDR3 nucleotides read TGCAGCGTTGGGAGCGAAATGTGGGGCTACACCTTC. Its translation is CSVGSEMWGYTF.